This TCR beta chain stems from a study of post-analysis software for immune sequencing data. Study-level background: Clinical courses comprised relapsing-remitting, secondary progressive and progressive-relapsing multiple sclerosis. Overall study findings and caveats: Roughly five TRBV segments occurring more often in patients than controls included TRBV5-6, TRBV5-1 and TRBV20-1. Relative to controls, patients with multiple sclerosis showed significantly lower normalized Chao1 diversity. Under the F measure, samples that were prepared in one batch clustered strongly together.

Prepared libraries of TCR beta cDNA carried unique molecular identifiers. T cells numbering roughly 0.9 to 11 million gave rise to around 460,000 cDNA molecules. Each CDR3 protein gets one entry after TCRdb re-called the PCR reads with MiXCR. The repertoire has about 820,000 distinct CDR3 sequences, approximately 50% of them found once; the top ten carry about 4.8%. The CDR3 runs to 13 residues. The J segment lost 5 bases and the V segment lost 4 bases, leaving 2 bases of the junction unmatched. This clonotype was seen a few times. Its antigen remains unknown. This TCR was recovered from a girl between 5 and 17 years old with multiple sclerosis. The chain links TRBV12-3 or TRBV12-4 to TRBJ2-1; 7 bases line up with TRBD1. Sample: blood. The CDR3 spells CASSWDSDNEQFF. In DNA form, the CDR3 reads TGTGCCAGCAGTTGGGACAGCGACAATGAGCAGTTCTTC.